This T cell receptor (beta chain) was sequenced during a study of spatial heterogeneity in lung cancer (dated by TCRdb to between 2017 and 2020). Some background on the complete study: Beta-chain transcripts were consistently detected in greater numbers than alpha-chain transcripts, which likely reflects a higher abundance of beta-chain transcripts. In tumor regions, TCR transcript counts showed a strong correlation with a T cell transcriptional module score derived from matched bulk RNA-seq. At surgery, hundreds of tumor regions, 64 matched nontumor lung samples and 45 to 60 PBMC samples were TCR-sequenced for both alpha and beta chains. Nonsynonymous mutation counts, determined by whole-exome sequencing of tumor tissue, were related to features of the TCR repertoire. TCR alpha and beta repertoires were quantitatively compared across multiple tumor regions, matched nontumor lung and blood in non-small cell lung cancer. In the raw uncorrected reads, each unique combination of TCR and UMI appeared more than ten times on average.

General conclusions and limits of the study: Counts of ubiquitous and regional expanded TCRs correlated with counts of ubiquitous and regional nonsynonymous mutations, respectively. TCR-seq coverage of tumor T cells was estimated at only approximately 7% for alpha chains and 11% to 15% for beta chains. Additional single-cell paired TCR alpha and beta sequencing was considered necessary to confirm, at a functional level, the hypothesis that regional TCRs recognize regional mutations. The tumor nonsynonymous mutation count correlated with the number of expanded alpha and beta TCRs within the tumor.

The library was produced with 5' RACE. Sequenced on a NextSeq 500. In the TCR library protocol, a unique molecular identifier was attached to each TCR cDNA molecule so that PCR and sequencing errors could be corrected. Concerning the study's data processing: Decombinator tools were used for TCR identification, UMI-based error correction and CDR3 extraction. Expanded TCRs were defined as those above a frequency of 2 per 1,000, corresponding to the top 1% of the tumor frequency distribution. Expanded tumor TCRs were classed as regional if statistically deemed absent (corrected P<0.05) from at least one tumor region, otherwise ubiquitous. Renyi diversity was computed with the R vegan package after each repertoire had been subsampled 100 times to 5,000 TCRs. CDR3 similarity networks were built from amino acid triplet string-kernel similarity, connecting CDR3s with pairwise similarity above 0.82. TCRdb's own reprocessing of the public reads used fastp at Q25 and MiXCR and kept productive beta chains. A single entry per CDR3 protein holds the most common genes and DNA from its merged rows. The V and J calls reflect TCRdb's pipeline rather than the authors' work. For this sample there are about 10,000 distinct CDR3 sequences; roughly half appear just once. The ten largest clones add up to 25% to 30% of the sample.

The CDR3 contains 12 residues, cysteine and phenylalanine counted. Just CDR3 DNA is preserved here, 36 bases in frame from base 1. Taken from the germline V gene, the CDR1 and CDR2 loops are SQVTM and ANQGSEA. Cut back by 6 bases and 1 base, the V and J ends lie 9 bases apart. As for this clonotype: What this receptor recognizes is not known. One base away there is no much larger clone; base qualities are not given. With the library built for alpha chains, this beta chain is off target and its frequency is not meaningful.

Taken with the paper, the label for time point translates to: sample taken at primary tumor resection. Donors were some 70 patients with early-stage, untreated non-small cell lung cancer from the lung TRACERx cohort. TCR sequencing used whole RNA extracted from tumor and nontumor lung tissue, or from cryopreserved PBMC samples, without cell sorting. Only patients with enough RNA available from two or more tumor regions were chosen for TCR sequencing. A lung pathologist reviewed the tumor and adjacent nontumor lung specimens before the specimens were selected. The sample here was lung tumor tissue, taken at surgery. The rearrangement combines TRBV29-1 with TRBJ1-1; the D segment cannot be called with confidence. This receptor was identified in a female donor with early-stage non-small cell lung cancer. The CDR3 is CSVWFTNTEAFF. The DNA sequence is as follows: TGCAGCGTGTGGTTTACGAACACTGAAGCTTTCTTT.